Following are 6 T cell receptor beta chains from one sample sequenced in a study of technical replicates of blood from a handful of donors. TCRdb's copy holds only in-frame clones and misses some; the assay was immunoSEQ multiplex PCR. The sample lists around 69,000 clones, around nine tenths occurring once. Sequenced material: PBMCs. The source is a human donor in good health. Some clones in this sample may be carry-over from other donors' samples.

V and J are TRBV6-5 and TRBJ2-5, with D possibly matching TRBD2 (7 bases). Germline CDR1 is MNHEY and CDR2 is SVGAGI. The CDR3 totals 15 residues. With 5 bases removed from V and 5 bases from J, the gap between germline ends came to 18 bases. The CDR3 sequence is CASSPAGGAPETQYF. CDR3 coding DNA: TGTGCCAGCAGTCCCGCTGGGGGGGCACCTGAGACCCAGTACTTC.

This clone has more than one count but fewer than ten. The V and J genes are TRBV6-1 and TRBJ2-7; D remains ambiguous. V gave up 1 base and J gave up 5 bases, with 12 bases separating them. The CDR3 sequence is 14 residues long. Germline V gene data show CDR1 as MNHNS and CDR2 as SASEGT. The CDR3 DNA reads as TGTGCCAGCAGTGAAGGTCGCAAGTCGGACGAGCAGTACTTC. Protein sequence: CASSEGRKSDEQYF.

The chain links TRBV7-2 to TRBJ2-7, with TRBD2 matching 10 bases. J lost 3 bases, V lost 5 bases, and 1 base had no gene match. CDR3 length: 13 amino acids. Germline V CDR1 and CDR2: SGHTA, FQGNSA. This CDR3 is CASSGLADYEQYF. For the CDR3, the DNA is TGTGCCAGCAGCGGACTAGCGGACTACGAGCAGTACTTC.

The gene calls are TRBV4-1 and TRBJ2-5; 12 bases agree with TRBD2. V gave up 0 bases and J gave up 2 bases; unmatched junction bases: 7. The CDR3 spans 18 residues. The germline V gene encodes CDR1 MGHRA and CDR2 YSYEKL. The CDR3 here is CASSQDLSLAGGQETQYF. Written as DNA, the CDR3 is TGCGCCAGCAGCCAAGATCTTTCGCTAGCGGGAGGGCAAGAGACCCAGTACTTC.

This clone showed up just a few times. V usage is TRBV18 and J usage is TRBJ1-2; D might be TRBD1 (5 bases). From germline, CDR1 is KGHSH and CDR2 LQKENI. This CDR3 comprises 20 residues. Deletions cut 3 bases from V and 5 bases from J, with 31 bases between. In DNA, the CDR3 is TGTGCCAGCTCACCTAGTACCCCATCCCATCGGGGGATGGGAGCTTATGGCTACACCTTC. Its translation is CASSPSTPSHRGMGAYGYTF.

This chain links TRBV4-1 with TRBJ2-3; 7 bases are shared with TRBD2. CDR1 MGHRA and CDR2 YSYEKL come from the germline V gene. The CDR3 is made up of 15 amino acids. J lost 5 bases, V lost 5 bases, and 10 bases had no gene match. The CDR3 bases are TGCGCCAGCAGCGCTAGACGGGGGGATGGAGATACGCAGTATTTT. Translating gives CASSARRGDGDTQYF.